The rows below give T cell receptor beta chains drawn from one sample of a study of cytomegalovirus exposure and HLA in healthy donors. Method: immunoSEQ multiplex PCR; TCRdb's copy keeps in-frame clones and lacks some. The profile shows hundreds of thousands of clones, over 75% of them singletons. Input material: PBMCs. The receptors here all came from a male donor in good health and CMV-seronegative. CDR3s include the opening cysteine and the closing phenylalanine or tryptophan. A D gene is named only where the DNA matches it firmly. Clone size is not always given. Where it is, it says once, few, many or a class for expanded clones.

d_gene: -
j_gene: TRBJ1-4
abundance: -
v_gene: TRBV19
len: 15
CDR3aa: CASSMGALRGEKLFF
CDR3nt: TGTGCCAGTAGTATGGGGGCTCTACGGGGTGAAAAACTGTTTTTT

d_gene: -
j_gene: TRBJ2-5
abundance: -
v_gene: TRBV30
len: 13
CDR3aa: CAWTGGYQETQYF
CDR3nt: TGTGCCTGGACAGGGGGGTACCAAGAGACCCAGTACTTC

d_gene: -
j_gene: TRBJ1-2
abundance: -
v_gene: TRBV5-1
len: 16
CDR3aa: CASSLASGFGDYGYTF
CDR3nt: TGCGCCAGCAGCTTGGCCTCAGGGTTTGGAGACTATGGCTACACCTTC

d_gene: TRBD1
j_gene: TRBJ2-5
abundance: -
v_gene: TRBV19
len: 15
CDR3aa: CASSLKTGAVETQYF
CDR3nt: TGTGCCAGTAGCCTCAAGACAGGGGCGGTAGAGACCCAGTACTTC

d_gene: TRBD2
j_gene: TRBJ2-5
abundance: -
v_gene: TRBV6-5
len: 14
CDR3aa: CASNRGGYQETQYF
CDR3nt: TGTGCCAGCAATAGGGGAGGGTACCAAGAGACCCAGTACTTC

d_gene: TRBD1
j_gene: TRBJ1-6
abundance: -
v_gene: TRBV7-9
len: 16
CDR3aa: CASSRTGIVLNSPLHF
CDR3nt: TGTGCCAGCAGCCGGACAGGGATTGTTTTGAATTCACCCCTCCACTTT

d_gene: TRBD1
j_gene: TRBJ1-2
abundance: few
v_gene: TRBV6-6
len: 15
CDR3aa: CASNNRDRGDYGYTF
CDR3nt: TGTGCCAGCAACAACCGGGACAGGGGAGACTATGGCTACACCTTC

d_gene: -
j_gene: TRBJ1-3
abundance: -
v_gene: TRBV19
len: 16
CDR3aa: CASSINHEGTGNTIYF
CDR3nt: TGTGCCAGTAGTATAAATCATGAGGGAACTGGAAACACCATATATTTT

d_gene: -
j_gene: TRBJ2-4
abundance: -
v_gene: TRBV5-1
len: 15
CDR3aa: CASSLDRLPKNIQYF
CDR3nt: TGCGCCAGCAGCTTGGATCGCCTACCCAAAAACATTCAGTACTTC

d_gene: -
j_gene: TRBJ1-2
abundance: -
v_gene: TRBV5-4
len: 14
CDR3aa: CASSPGTATGGYTF
CDR3nt: TGTGCCAGCAGCCCCGGTACTGCCACGGGAGGCTACACCTTC

d_gene: -
j_gene: TRBJ1-2
abundance: -
v_gene: TRBV7-2
len: 14
CDR3aa: CASSLGGQGGGYTF
CDR3nt: TGTGCCAGCAGCTTAGGGGGGCAGGGCGGGGGCTACACCTTC

d_gene: TRBD2
j_gene: TRBJ2-3
abundance: -
v_gene: TRBV7-6
len: 18
CDR3aa: CASSLLAQGGRPTDTQYF
CDR3nt: TGTGCCAGCAGCCTTCTGGCTCAGGGCGGGAGACCAACAGATACGCAGTATTTT

d_gene: -
j_gene: TRBJ2-3
abundance: -
v_gene: TRBV18
len: 13
CDR3aa: CASSPSGTDTQYF
CDR3nt: TGTGCCAGCTCCCCGTCGGGCACAGATACGCAGTATTTT

d_gene: -
j_gene: TRBJ1-1
abundance: few
v_gene: TRBV7-2
len: 13
CDR3aa: CASSLGGWGEAFF
CDR3nt: TGTGCCAGCAGCTTAGGGGGCTGGGGTGAAGCTTTCTTT

d_gene: -
j_gene: TRBJ2-2
abundance: -
v_gene: TRBV9
len: 14
CDR3aa: CASSVALYTGELFF
CDR3nt: TGTGCCAGCAGCGTAGCTTTGTACACCGGGGAGCTGTTTTTT

d_gene: TRBD1
j_gene: TRBJ1-2
abundance: -
v_gene: TRBV9
len: 16
CDR3aa: CASSAPGQGAPYGYTF
CDR3nt: TGTGCCAGCAGCGCACCGGGACAGGGGGCCCCTTATGGCTACACCTTC

d_gene: -
j_gene: TRBJ2-5
abundance: -
v_gene: TRBV4-3
len: 15
CDR3aa: CASSQDSQAQETQYF
CDR3nt: TGCGCCAGCAGCCAAGATAGTCAGGCCCAAGAGACCCAGTACTTC

d_gene: TRBD1
j_gene: TRBJ2-7
abundance: few
v_gene: TRBV18
len: 14
CDR3aa: CASSLQGAPLEQYF
CDR3nt: TGTGCCAGCTCACTACAGGGGGCTCCCCTCGAGCAGTACTTC

d_gene: -
j_gene: TRBJ1-2
abundance: -
v_gene: TRBV27
len: 15
CDR3aa: CASRPYGVYDYGYTF
CDR3nt: TGTGCCAGCAGGCCTTACGGGGTATACGACTATGGCTACACCTTC

d_gene: -
j_gene: TRBJ2-2
abundance: -
v_gene: TRBV19
len: 17
CDR3aa: CASTPGRQGGGTGELFF
CDR3nt: TGTGCCAGTACCCCGGGTCGGCAGGGGGGCGGCACCGGGGAGCTGTTTTTT

d_gene: TRBD2
j_gene: TRBJ2-1
abundance: -
v_gene: TRBV7-9
len: 15
CDR3aa: CASSSLGRGYNEQFF
CDR3nt: TGTGCCAGCAGCTCCCTCGGGAGGGGCTACAATGAGCAGTTCTTC

d_gene: -
j_gene: TRBJ2-7
abundance: few
v_gene: TRBV14
len: 11
CDR3aa: CASSEQYEQYF
CDR3nt: TGTGCCAGCAGCGAACAATACGAGCAGTACTTC

d_gene: -
j_gene: TRBJ2-7
abundance: -
v_gene: TRBV7-3
len: 16
CDR3aa: CASSSDPTSSSYEQYF
CDR3nt: TGTGCCAGCAGCTCCGACCCGACTAGTAGCTCCTACGAGCAGTACTTC

d_gene: -
j_gene: TRBJ1-5
abundance: few
v_gene: TRBV30
len: 11
CDR3aa: CAWSVGGPQHF
CDR3nt: TGTGCCTGGAGTGTCGGGGGGCCCCAGCATTTT

d_gene: -
j_gene: TRBJ2-1
abundance: -
v_gene: TRBV7-7
len: 13
CDR3aa: CASSSDIYNEQFF
CDR3nt: TGTGCCAGCAGTTCGGACATATACAATGAGCAGTTCTTC

d_gene: -
j_gene: TRBJ1-1
abundance: -
v_gene: TRBV18
len: 15
CDR3aa: CASSPGRPMNTEAFF
CDR3nt: TGTGCCAGCTCACCCGGCAGGCCTATGAACACTGAAGCTTTCTTT

d_gene: -
j_gene: TRBJ2-5
abundance: -
v_gene: TRBV4-3
len: 15
CDR3aa: CASSQEETTRETQYF
CDR3nt: TGCGCCAGCAGCCAAGAAGAGACCACGAGGGAGACCCAGTACTTC

d_gene: -
j_gene: TRBJ2-7
abundance: -
v_gene: TRBV6-1
len: 14
CDR3aa: CASSEVRAPYEQYF
CDR3nt: TGTGCCAGCAGTGAAGTCAGGGCACCGTACGAGCAGTACTTC

d_gene: -
j_gene: TRBJ1-2
abundance: -
v_gene: TRBV5-1
len: 13
CDR3aa: CASRSGGQDGYTF
CDR3nt: TGCGCCAGCAGGAGTGGAGGGCAGGATGGCTACACCTTC

d_gene: TRBD2
j_gene: TRBJ2-2
abundance: -
v_gene: TRBV27
len: 14
CDR3aa: CASSSGRDTGELFF
CDR3nt: TGTGCCAGCAGCAGCGGGAGGGACACCGGGGAGCTGTTTTTT

d_gene: -
j_gene: TRBJ2-3
abundance: -
v_gene: TRBV6-6
len: 12
CDR3aa: CASSSGGYTQYF
CDR3nt: TGTGCCAGCAGTTCCGGGGGTTATACGCAGTATTTT

d_gene: TRBD2
j_gene: TRBJ2-5
abundance: -
v_gene: TRBV5-4
len: 17
CDR3aa: CASSLRVAGVIQETQYF
CDR3nt: TGTGCCAGCAGCTTGAGAGTAGCGGGGGTAATCCAAGAGACCCAGTACTTC

d_gene: -
j_gene: TRBJ2-7
abundance: -
v_gene: TRBV2
len: 14
CDR3aa: CASSEGKYSYEQYF
CDR3nt: TGTGCCAGCAGTGAAGGTAAATACTCCTACGAGCAGTACTTC

d_gene: TRBD1
j_gene: TRBJ2-2
abundance: -
v_gene: TRBV28
len: 14
CDR3aa: CVVSGTGGTGELFF
CDR3nt: TGTGTGGTTAGCGGGACAGGGGGAACCGGGGAGCTGTTTTTT

d_gene: -
j_gene: TRBJ1-2
abundance: -
v_gene: TRBV7-2
len: 14
CDR3aa: CASSLAAVNYGYTF
CDR3nt: TGTGCCAGCAGCTTAGCGGCGGTAAACTATGGCTACACCTTC

d_gene: -
j_gene: TRBJ2-7
abundance: -
v_gene: TRBV5-6
len: 14
CDR3aa: CASSFEQVTYEQYF
CDR3nt: TGTGCCAGCAGCTTCGAACAGGTGACCTACGAGCAGTACTTC

d_gene: TRBD2
j_gene: TRBJ2-3
abundance: -
v_gene: TRBV28
len: 16
CDR3aa: CASSPTSGRDTDTQYF
CDR3nt: TGTGCCAGCAGCCCGACTAGCGGGAGGGATACAGATACGCAGTATTTT

d_gene: TRBD2
j_gene: TRBJ2-5
abundance: -
v_gene: TRBV4-1
len: 18
CDR3aa: CASSQDLRLAGGLETQYF
CDR3nt: TGCGCCAGCAGCCAAGATTTACGGCTAGCGGGGGGGTTGGAGACCCAGTACTTC

d_gene: TRBD1
j_gene: TRBJ2-3
abundance: few
v_gene: TRBV28
len: 18
CDR3aa: CASTPLETGVTSTDTQYF
CDR3nt: TGTGCCAGCACCCCCCTGGAGACAGGGGTGACTAGCACAGATACGCAGTATTTT

d_gene: -
j_gene: TRBJ1-1
abundance: once
v_gene: TRBV5-1
len: 14
CDR3aa: CASSSSTMNTEAFF
CDR3nt: TGCGCCAGCAGCTCCAGTACTATGAACACTGAAGCTTTCTTT

d_gene: -
j_gene: TRBJ2-1
abundance: -
v_gene: TRBV19
len: 15
CDR3aa: CASSIGGGSYNEQFF
CDR3nt: TGTGCCAGTAGTATCGGGGGAGGATCTTACAATGAGCAGTTCTTC

d_gene: -
j_gene: TRBJ1-4
abundance: -
v_gene: TRBV29-1
len: 13
CDR3aa: CSVEGPGDEKLFF
CDR3nt: TGCAGCGTTGAAGGCCCAGGGGATGAAAAACTGTTTTTT

d_gene: -
j_gene: TRBJ1-5
abundance: -
v_gene: TRBV7-6
len: 16
CDR3aa: CASSPLTGDSNQPQHF
CDR3nt: TGTGCCAGCAGCCCTCTGACAGGAGATAGCAATCAGCCCCAGCATTTT

d_gene: -
j_gene: TRBJ1-2
abundance: -
v_gene: TRBV4-3
len: 14
CDR3aa: CASSQGRHGGDYTF
CDR3nt: TGCGCCAGCAGCCAAGGGAGACACGGGGGAGACTACACCTTC

d_gene: -
j_gene: TRBJ1-1
abundance: -
v_gene: TRBV6-5
len: 15
CDR3aa: CASSSATAKNTEAFF
CDR3nt: TGTGCCAGCAGCTCCGCGACAGCAAAGAACACTGAAGCTTTCTTT

d_gene: TRBD2
j_gene: TRBJ2-7
abundance: -
v_gene: TRBV6-5
len: 15
CDR3aa: CASSLGLAGAYEQYF
CDR3nt: TGTGCCAGCAGCTTGGGACTAGCGGGGGCCTACGAGCAGTACTTC

d_gene: TRBD2
j_gene: TRBJ2-3
abundance: -
v_gene: TRBV9
len: 16
CDR3aa: CASSVRTSGETDTQYF
CDR3nt: TGTGCCAGCAGCGTTAGAACTAGCGGGGAGACAGATACGCAGTATTTT

d_gene: TRBD1
j_gene: TRBJ1-1
abundance: few
v_gene: TRBV5-4
len: 14
CDR3aa: CASTPDRDNTEAFF
CDR3nt: TGTGCCAGCACCCCCGACAGGGACAACACTGAAGCTTTCTTT

d_gene: TRBD2
j_gene: TRBJ2-7
abundance: few
v_gene: TRBV5-1
len: 16
CDR3aa: CASSWPTSSNSYEQYF
CDR3nt: TGCGCCAGCAGCTGGCCGACTAGCTCAAACTCCTACGAGCAGTACTTC